Sequencing of this TCR beta chain was carried out in a study of T cell responses to AZD1222 COVID-19 vaccine. The overall study: It was second doses at about 4 or about 12 weeks that were pooled. Study results and limitations: Elevations in Spike-specific TCR breadth and depth followed administration of two AZD1222 doses. Spike-spanning, vaccine-associated CD4 TCRs were dominant at 160-218 and 743-854.

CDR3 length equals 11 residues. Germline CDR1 reads MGHDK; CDR2 reads SYGVNS. Trimming removed 6 bases at V and 11 bases at J, with 13 bases between. Using immunoSEQ multiplex PCR, the repertoire was profiled, and TCRdb retains in-frame clones only, with some absent. The data show around 94,000 clones, roughly nine tenths seen once. Notes on this clone: Its antigen is unidentified.

The genes are TRBV25-1 and TRBJ1-1; D unclear. The sample in question was peripheral blood, obtained on day 0 of AZD1222 vaccination. The source of this sequence is an adult in good health. The CDR3 loop reads CASRTVAQAFF. In DNA, the CDR3 is TGTGCCAGCAGAACGGTCGCCCAGGCTTTCTTT. The full variable domain, with the rest looked up from reference TRBV25-1 and TRBJ1-1, is EADIYQTPRYLVIGTGKKITLECSQTMGHDKMYWYQQDPGMELHLIHYSYGVNSTEKGDLSSESTVSRIRTEHFPLTLESARPSHTSQYLCASRTVAQAFFGQGTRLTVV.